A single sample is the source of the 20 T cell receptor beta chains below, sequenced in a study of Ad26.COV2.S vaccination and SARS-CoV-2 variants. Sample treatment: around 19 received Ad26.COV2.S at low or high dose, single or two shots; roughly five received placebo; per-sample allocation not given. Following the first vaccine or placebo injection, samples were taken on day 63. Sequencing used immunoSEQ multiplex PCR; TCRdb keeps in-frame clones, though not all of them. The table shows 360,000 or so clones, with 89% occurring only once. The source material was peripheral blood, sampled in a trial of Ad26.COV2.S vaccine versus placebo. Receptor source: a person between 18 and 59 years old who received the Ad26.COV2.S COVID-19 vaccine or a placebo.

The chain carries TRBV7-2 and TRBJ2-1, with 7 bases matching TRBD2. Germline CDR1 is SGHTA and CDR2 is FQGNSA. The ends lost 8 bases at V and 6 bases at J; junction bases unmatched: 10. This CDR3 comprises 14 residues. The CDR3 region is CASGVRGGVNEQFF. The CDR3 DNA is TGTGCCAGCGGTGTGCGGGGAGGGGTCAATGAGCAGTTCTTC. The complete variable domain, with remaining parts taken from reference TRBV7-2 and TRBJ2-1, reads GAGVSQSPSNKVTEKGKDVELRCDPISGHTALYWYRQSLGQGLEFLIYFQGNSAPDKSGLPSDRFSAERTGGSVSTLTIQRTQQEDSAVYLCASGVRGGVNEQFFGPGTRLTVL.

V gene TRBV29-1 combines with J gene TRBJ2-1, with 9 bases fitting TRBD2. The ends lost 4 bases at V and 8 bases at J; junction bases unmatched: 9. Per germline, CDR1 SQVTM and CDR2 ANQGSEA. The CDR3 is made up of 14 amino acids. This CDR3 reads CSVGSGSVLDEQFF. For the CDR3, the DNA is TGCAGCGTTGGTAGCGGGAGTGTACTCGATGAGCAGTTCTTC.

This chain links TRBV28 with TRBJ2-7; a weak D match, TRBD2 (6 bases). V was pared by 2 bases and J by 7 bases, with 15 bases between. Germline V gene data show CDR1 as MDHEN and CDR2 as SYDVKM. The CDR3 extends over 14 amino acids. The CDR3 loop is CASSLMRDRREQYF. CDR3 DNA: TGTGCCAGCAGTTTAATGCGGGACCGAAGGGAGCAGTACTTC.

The CDR3 bases are TGTGCCAGTAGTATCAATTGGTGGGGGGCAGGTAGCAATCAGCCCCAGCATTTT. Protein: CASSINWWGAGSNQPQHF. This rearrangement joins TRBV19 to TRBJ1-5, with a tentative D call TRBD1 (6 bases). Trimming pared 3 bases from V and 0 bases from J, leaving 18 bases between. This CDR3 contains 18 residues. Germline lookup yields CDR1 LNHDA and CDR2 SQIVND (reference sequence).

The chain links TRBV27 to TRBJ1-4; D might be TRBD1 (6 bases). Trimming removed 5 bases at V and 7 bases at J, with 17 bases between. This CDR3 region has 15 residues. The germline CDR1 and CDR2 sequences are MNHEY and SMNVEV (reference sequence). The CDR3 region has the DNA TGTGCCAGCAGTCCTCGGACAGCGGGGAGTGAAAAACTGTTTTTT. Encoded protein: CASSPRTAGSEKLFF.

This chain links TRBV5-8 with TRBJ2-2; D ambiguous. From germline, CDR1 is SGHTS and CDR2 YDEGEE. The CDR3 runs to 18 residues. V was clipped by 1 base and J by 5 bases, with 21 bases between them. The CDR3 coding sequence is TGTGCCAGCAGCTTGTTCAGGCTCAGGACCTTGTGGACCGGGGAGCTGTTTTTT. It specifies CASSLFRLRTLWTGELFF.

The chain carries TRBV14 and TRBJ2-5; D not resolved. The CDR3 extends over 11 amino acids. Germline CDR1 SGHDN, CDR2 FVKESK. V lost 5 bases and J lost 0, with 1 base in between. This CDR3 is CASSNQETQYF. The CDR3 bases are TGTGCCAGCAGCAACCAAGAGACCCAGTACTTC.

The rearrangement joins TRBV7-9 to TRBJ1-1, with no clear D. The CDR3 extends over 12 amino acids. CDR1 and CDR2 from the germline V gene are SEHNR and FQNEAQ (reference sequence). Trimming shortened V by 5 bases and J by 6 bases, and 10 bases separated the two germline ends. CDR3 DNA: TGTGCCAGCAGCACTACAACCGCTGAAGCTTTCTTT. Its translation is CASSTTTAEAFF. Filled out from reference TRBV7-9 and TRBJ1-1, the complete variable domain reads DTGVSQNPRHKITKRGQNVTFRCDPISEHNRLYWYRQTLGQGPEFLTYFQNEAQLEKSRLLSDRFSAERPKGSFSTLEIQRTEQGDSAMYLCASSTTTAEAFFGQGTRLTVV.

This chain joins TRBV25-1 and TRBJ2-1, with TRBD2 as a possible D gene (5 bases). The V gene lost 2 bases and the J gene lost 10 bases, with 9 bases spanning the gap. This CDR3 comprises 12 residues. Germline lookup yields CDR1 MGHDK and CDR2 SYGVNS. This CDR3 is CASSEQDSEQFF. The CDR3, as DNA: TGTGCCAGCAGTGAACAGGACTCAGAGCAGTTCTTC. The variable domain in full, completed from reference TRBV25-1 and TRBJ2-1, reads EADIYQTPRYLVIGTGKKITLECSQTMGHDKMYWYQQDPGMELHLIHYSYGVNSTEKGDLSSESTVSRIRTEHFPLTLESARPSHTSQYLCASSEQDSEQFFGPGTRLTVL.

The V call is TRBV6-6, the J call TRBJ2-2; a possible D gene is TRBD2 (6 bases). The CDR3 is 15 residues long. With 2 bases removed from V and 8 bases from J, the gap between germline ends came to 15 bases. CDR1 and CDR2 (germline): MNHNY, SVGAGI (reference sequence). The CDR3 sequence: CASSYPGRGLGELFF. The CDR3 DNA sequence: TGTGCCAGCAGTTACCCCGGGAGAGGGTTGGGGGAGCTGTTTTTT.

This chain uses TRBV21-1 with TRBJ1-2; the table's D call, TRBD1, has no DNA check behind it. TRBV21-1 is classified as a pseudogene. The CDR3 is 14 residues long. The CDR3, as DNA: TGTGCCAGCAGCAGTATGCAGGGGGTCTATGGCTACACCTTC. Translating it yields CASSSMQGVYGYTF.

The rearrangement links TRBV7-3 to TRBJ1-1; D possibly corresponds to TRBD1 (6 bases). With 5 bases removed from V and 5 bases from J, the gap between germline ends came to 18 bases. The germline gives CDR1 SGHTA, CDR2 FQGTGA. The CDR3 is made up of 15 amino acids. In DNA form, the CDR3 reads TGTGCCAGCAGCCCAGGGGTCTACCGGGGGACTGAAGCTTTCTTT. Its protein is CASSPGVYRGTEAFF.

The V call is TRBV9, the J call TRBJ1-5, with D tentatively TRBD1 (6 bases). The CDR3 spans 14 residues. V was trimmed by 0 bases and J by 6 bases, leaving 10 bases between them. CDR1 and CDR2 (germline): SGDLS, YYNGEE. This CDR3 reads CASSVESGVQPQHF. In DNA form, the CDR3 reads TGTGCCAGCAGCGTAGAGTCAGGGGTTCAGCCCCAGCATTTT.

The CDR3 is CASSPWDREDGYTF. The CDR3 DNA reads as TGTGCCAGCAGTCCGTGGGACAGGGAAGACGGCTACACCTTC. The V and J genes are TRBV6-2 or TRBV6-3 and TRBJ1-2; 9 nucleotides line up with TRBD1. The germline gives CDR1 MNHEY, CDR2 SVGEGT. This CDR3 spans 14 amino acids. With V trimmed by 5 bases and J by 8 bases, 9 bases remained unmatched.

The CDR3 sequence: CASSPGTSSYEQYF. DNA of the CDR3: TGTGCCAGCAGCCCAGGGACTAGCAGCTACGAGCAGTACTTC. The V call is TRBV5-6, the J call TRBJ2-7, with 9 bases lining up with TRBD2. V was clipped by 4 bases and J by 3 bases; unmatched bases: 5. CDR3 length: 14 amino acids. In germline, CDR1 is SGHDT, CDR2 YYEEEE. The variable domain in full, completed from reference TRBV5-6 and TRBJ2-7, reads DAGVTQSPTHLIKTRGQQVTLRCSPKSGHDTVSWYQQALGQGPQFIFQYYEEEERQRGNFPDRFSGHQFPNYSSELNVNALLLGDSALYLCASSPGTSSYEQYFGPGTRLTVT.

This chain uses TRBV10-2 with TRBJ2-5, with D possibly being TRBD1 (5 bases). Trimming took 11 bases from V and 0 from J, leaving 19 bases between them. There are 15 residues in the CDR3. Germline CDR1 is WSHSY and CDR2 is SAAADI. The CDR3 nucleotides read TGCGCCCCTGACAGACCTCTCGAGAACCAAGAGACCCAGTACTTC. Encoded protein: CAPDRPLENQETQYF.

The J gene is TRBJ2-3, the V gene TRBV5-1; TRBD2 matches at 7 bases. In germline, CDR1 is SGHRS, CDR2 YFSETQ. V lost 0 bases to trimming and J lost 0 bases; unmatched junction nucleotides: 7. CDR3 length: 17 residues. In nucleotides, the CDR3 is TGCGCCAGCAGCTTGGTATCGGGAGGCACTAGCACAGATACGCAGTATTTT. This gives the protein CASSLVSGGTSTDTQYF.

V and J are TRBV9 and TRBJ1-2; D gene uncertain. From germline, CDR1 is SGDLS and CDR2 YYNGEE. The CDR3 contains 16 residues. Trimming pared 4 bases from V and 6 bases from J, leaving 22 bases between. The CDR3 here is CASSSRGYSDGHGYTF. The DNA of the CDR3 is TGTGCCAGCAGCTCTAGAGGGTATTCGGACGGCCATGGCTACACCTTC.

This chain joins TRBV2 and TRBJ2-2; 12 nucleotides align to TRBD2. The CDR3 runs to 17 residues. From germline, CDR1 is SNHLY and CDR2 FYNNEI. Trimming took 1 base from V and 6 from J; bases not matched to a gene: 6. The DNA of the CDR3 is TGTGCCAGCAGTGAAGTGGCTAGCGGGAGGGGGGCCGGGGAGCTGTTTTTT. Translation gives CASSEVASGRGAGELFF.

V and J are TRBV29-1 and TRBJ2-1; 10 nucleotides line up with TRBD2. Germline CDR1 and CDR2: SQVTM and ANQGSEA. The CDR3 is 15 amino acids. With 7 bases clipped from V and 8 bases from J, the junction kept 14 bases outside the gene matches. The CDR3 DNA reads TGCAGCGCCGGACTAGCGGCCCCGTCCGGACATGAGCAGTTCTTC. Translated: CSAGLAAPSGHEQFF.